This T cell receptor beta chain was documented in a study of cytomegalovirus exposure and HLA in healthy donors. With 6 bases removed from V and 1 base from J, the gap between germline ends came to 10 bases. Germline-derived CDR1 and CDR2 are MNHEY and SVGAGI. This CDR3 has 13 amino acids. With 60 Vbeta and 13 Jbeta primers, the PCR was carried out. Produced via immunoSEQ multiplex PCR; TCRdb's table is partial and in-frame only. The repertoire holds about 160,000 clones, with around 78% as singletons. This TCR derives from a man between 40 and 49 years old in good health and CMV-seronegative. The chain is built from TRBV6-5 and TRBJ2-7, with D perhaps TRBD1 (5 bases). The sample was PBMCs. CDR3 bases: TGTGCCAGCAGGGGGCCCGAATCCTACGAGCAGTACTTC. This gives the protein CASRGPESYEQYF.